The entry below describes one TCR beta chain. There is no known antigen for this receptor. A junction end diverges from the germline sequence, so it may reflect a read error. The CDR3 numbers 16 residues from cysteine through phenylalanine. The entry retains the CDR3 DNA only, 48 bases that are in frame from base 1. CDR1 and CDR2, per the germline V gene (reference sequence), are SSHAT and FNYEAQ. The data derive from a study of memory CD4+ T cells and cytomegalovirus serostatus (dated by TCRdb to the late 2010s). As for the study more broadly: The 35 or so healthy Belgian adults in the cohort included 9 who were CMV seropositive and around 25 who were CMV seronegative. The study sequenced CD4+ memory TCRbeta repertoires of a Belgian cohort with known cytomegalovirus serostatus to replicate a published TCR-based CMV serostatus classifier.

Points the paper makes about the study in general: Unlike the original study, which covered naive and memory CD4+ and CD8+ populations, the Belgian study sequenced only CD4+CD45RO+ memory cells. Of around 160 previously reported CMV-associated TCRbeta sequences, 67 appeared in the CD4+ memory repertoires, each in one to five individuals. The results were interpreted as suggesting that the CMV-associated TCR signature is largely present in the CD4+ memory repertoire. For CMV serostatus prediction, a median bootstrapped AUC of approximately 0.95 was reached with the original framework, and a median bootstrapped AUC of 0.91 was reached with a US-trained random forest. The original-framework classifier achieved a median bootstrapped AUC of about 0.94 with a 95% CI of 0.76-1.00 on the Belgian cohort.

Single viable CD3+CD4+CD8-CD45RO+ cells were sorted as memory CD4+ T cells on a FACSAria II. CMV serostatus was determined with a Roche Elecsys assay detecting serum IgG against CMV pp150, pp28, p38 and p52. Once the samples were thawed, total CD4+ T cells were enriched through positive selection using CD4 magnetic microbeads. The samples came from a separate study whose specific focus was interrogating the CD4+ T cell memory repertoire. Following standard operating procedures, peripheral blood mononuclear cells were isolated and cryopreserved, while serum was kept at -80 degrees C. CD3-PerCP (BW264/56), CD4-APC (RPA-T4), CD45RO-PE (UCHT1) and CD8-Pacific Orange (3B5) antibodies were used for staining, and non-viable cells were excluded with Sytox blue. The Quick-DNA Microprep Kit was used to extract genomic DNA from the sorted cells. Amplification of TCRbeta DNA was done with the immunoSEQ hsTCRbeta kit, following the protocol from the manufacturer. An Illumina MiSeq instrument was used to sequence the TCRbeta libraries. Concerning the study's data processing: After out-of-frame sequences were removed, 2 million to 2.5 million distinct TCRbeta sequences remained, averaging about 66,813 per individual. Each individual was scored using the number of roughly 150 previously reported CMV-associated TCRbeta sequences that the individual carried and the total number of productive distinct TCRbeta sequences. A beta-binomial model was reimplemented in Python, and scikit-learn random forests with default parameters were trained on US cohort data. Classifier performance on the Belgian cohort was summarized as median AUC with percentile confidence intervals calculated over 10,000 bootstrap iterations. This is the immuneACCESS table as TCRdb keeps it, with only in-frame sequences that have V and J called. A part of the clones is gone; compared with another copy, unresolved V genes explain less than half, and the rest is unexplained. V, J and clone size were drawn from that table, and D and trimming were deduced from the DNA. The sample yields tens of thousands of clones; about three quarters were counted once. In total, the top ten clones hold about 4.5% of the sample.

The clonotype was recovered from an adult in good health and CMV-seropositive. The specimen sequenced was memory CD4+ T cells from blood. The chain links TRBV7-7 with TRBJ2-5, and 7 junctional nucleotides match TRBD1. The sequenced DNA: TGTGCTAGCAGCTTAGTTCCGGGACAGACCCAAGAGACCCAGTACTTC. Its translation is CASSLVPGQTQETQYF.